Listed here are 22 T cell receptor beta chains from one sample, sequenced in a study of OX40 agonist ivuxolimab in advanced cancers. Sequenced by immunoSEQ multiplex PCR; TCRdb stores in-frame clones only, minus some. Among about 69,000 clones, around 87% were seen once, and the ten largest hold about 2.5%. This specimen consisted of CD4+ or CD8+ T cells sorted from blood, obtained in a trial of the OX40 agonist ivuxolimab. The source of these receptors is an adult with an advanced solid tumor such as melanoma, head and neck, liver or kidney cancer.

The rearrangement links TRBV18 to TRBJ1-2, with unresolved D. The V gene lost 6 bases and the J gene lost 2 bases, with 13 bases spanning the gap. This CDR3 is 14 amino acids long. Germline CDR1 is KGHSH and CDR2 is LQKENI. CDR3 sequence reads: CASSLAVSNYGYTF. The CDR3 DNA sequence: TGTGCCAGCTCCCTGGCCGTGTCAAACTATGGCTACACCTTC.

The chain links TRBV10-1 to TRBJ2-7; 8 bases are a match to TRBD1. The CDR3 runs to 13 residues. Germline CDR1 WNHNN, CDR2 SYGVQD (reference sequence). V was clipped by 5 bases and J by 3 bases; unmatched bases: 3. CDR3 bases: TGCGCCAGCAGTCCGGGACAGGACTACGAGCAGTACTTC. Encoded protein: CASSPGQDYEQYF.

This chain links TRBV27 with TRBJ2-2; D may be TRBD1 (6 bases). V shed 5 bases and J shed 1 base, with 8 bases lying between them. Germline assignment: CDR1 MNHEY and CDR2 SMNVEV (reference sequence). The CDR3 is 14 amino acids. CDR3 loop: CASSVGQNTGELFF. For the CDR3, the DNA is TGTGCCAGCAGTGTGGGACAGAACACCGGGGAGCTGTTTTTT.

This clone was counted once. V is TRBV7-2 and J is TRBJ1-2; no reliable D call. The CDR3 spans 12 residues. With 2 bases removed from V and 6 bases from J, the gap between germline ends came to 7 bases. CDR1 and CDR2 from the germline V gene are SGHTA and FQGNSA. CDR3 in DNA: TGTGCCAGCAGCTTAAACTACAATGGCTACACCTTC. Protein product: CASSLNYNGYTF.

The chain combines TRBV11-3 with TRBJ2-2; D ambiguous. CDR1 and CDR2 from the germline V gene are SGHNT and YENEEA. The CDR3 covers 15 residues. V was trimmed by 2 bases and J by 2 bases, leaving 9 bases between them. The CDR3 coding sequence is TGTGCCAGCAGCTTATCGGCAGGCAACACCGGGGAGCTGTTTTTT. Protein: CASSLSAGNTGELFF.

The V call is TRBV2, the J call TRBJ2-2, with 7 bases aligning to TRBD2. V was clipped by 4 bases and J by 6 bases; unmatched bases: 11. Germline-derived CDR1 and CDR2 are SNHLY and FYNNEI. The CDR3 extends over 16 amino acids. The chain's CDR3 is CASSGRPGGGAGELFF. DNA of the CDR3: TGTGCCAGCAGTGGCCGACCGGGAGGCGGGGCCGGGGAGCTGTTTTTT.

This sequence joins TRBV19 and TRBJ2-3; no firm D call. The germline V gene has CDR1 LNHDA and CDR2 SQIVND (reference sequence). CDR3 length equals 11 residues. V gave up 4 bases and J gave up 2 bases, with 1 base separating them. DNA of the CDR3: TGTGCCAGTAGTACCACAGATACGCAGTATTTT. Translated, it gives CASSTTDTQYF. Variable domain in full (rest from reference TRBV19 and TRBJ2-3): DGGITQSPKYLFRKEGQNVTLSCEQNLNHDAMYWYRQDPGQGLRLIYYSQIVNDFQKGDIAEGYSVSREKKESFPLTVTSAQKNPTAFYLCASSTTDTQYFGPGTRLTVL.

This clone was recorded once. This chain uses TRBV7-2 with TRBJ2-7; 11 bases fit TRBD1. J lost 1 base, V lost 5 bases, and 4 bases had no gene match. Germline V gene sequence: CDR1 SGHTA, CDR2 FQGNSA. This CDR3 has 15 amino acids. The CDR3 protein is CASSRTGGDSYEQYF. The CDR3 bases are TGTGCCAGCAGCCGGACAGGGGGCGATTCCTACGAGCAGTACTTC.

The chain recombines TRBV28 with TRBJ2-3; TRBD1 is a possible D gene (5 bases). V lost 3 bases and J 4 bases, leaving 17 bases between the germline ends. The CDR3 length is 16 residues. The germline CDR1 and CDR2 sequences are MDHEN and SYDVKM. This CDR3 is CASSFTTTTGADTQYF. For the CDR3, the DNA is TGTGCCAGCAGTTTCACCACCACTACAGGAGCAGATACGCAGTATTTT.

The chain carries TRBV6-1 and TRBJ2-5, with 9 bases fitting TRBD1. The assigned J gene may be wrong: the sequence end matches TRBJ2-7 better. Germline CDR1 and CDR2: MNHNS and SASEGT. This CDR3 has 14 amino acids. Here the CDR3 reads CASRVGTGSNEQYF. The DNA of the CDR3 is TGTGCCAGCAGGGTTGGGACAGGGTCGAACGAGCAGTACTTC.

V usage is TRBV30 and J usage is TRBJ2-5, with D possibly matching TRBD2 (6 bases). Germline-derived CDR1 and CDR2 are GTSNPN and SVGIG (reference sequence). The ends were cut back, 1 base at V and 4 bases at J, with 16 bases in the middle. This CDR3 region has 15 residues. This chain's CDR3 is CAWSDGRHVGETQYF. In DNA form, the CDR3 reads TGTGCCTGGAGTGACGGGAGACATGTAGGAGAGACCCAGTACTTC.

In this sample, this clone turned up once. The V call is TRBV11-2, the J call TRBJ2-7; 8 bases are shared with TRBD2. Germline CDR1 SGHAT, CDR2 FQNNGV. J was trimmed by 3 bases and V by 3 bases; bases with no gene match: 4. CDR3 length: 14 residues. The CDR3 loop is CASSLRLANYEQYF. CDR3 nucleotide sequence: TGTGCCAGCAGCTTGCGACTAGCGAACTACGAGCAGTACTTC.

The V call is TRBV6-6, the J call TRBJ2-5; TRBD2 might be the D (5 bases). The V end lost 6 bases, the J end lost 3 bases, and 14 bases lay between the germline ends. Looked up from germline, CDR1 is MNHNY and CDR2 is SVGAGI (reference sequence). The CDR3 runs to 14 residues. The CDR3: CASSRTVGEETQYF. The CDR3 DNA sequence: TGTGCCAGCAGCCGGACGGTGGGAGAAGAGACCCAGTACTTC.

This clone turned up a few times. In nucleotides, the CDR3 is TGTGCCAGCAGGGAGGGGACCTACGAGCAGTACTTC. Its translation: CASREGTYEQYF. The chain employs TRBV6-6 and TRBJ2-7; D possibly corresponds to TRBD2 (6 bases). The V and J ends lost 6 bases and 2 bases respectively, with 8 bases between them. The germline V gene has CDR1 MNHNY and CDR2 SVGAGI (reference sequence). The CDR3 covers 12 residues.

This chain uses TRBV4-1 with TRBJ1-5; D unclear. The CDR3 runs 13 residues. V gave up 1 base and J gave up 4 bases, with 5 bases separating them. Looked up from germline, CDR1 is MGHRA and CDR2 is YSYEKL. The CDR3 DNA reads as TGCGCCAGCAGCCAAGCATTTAATCAGCCCCAGCATTTT. Protein product: CASSQAFNQPQHF.

The chain uses TRBV30 and TRBJ1-5; 9 nucleotides align to TRBD1. The V gene end was trimmed by 8 bases and the J gene end by 1 base; junction bases not matched to a gene: 9. Germline V lookup: CDR1 GTSNPN, CDR2 SVGIG (reference sequence). The CDR3 has 15 residues. The CDR3 spells CAASRGTGSNQPQHF. The CDR3 nucleotides read TGTGCCGCGAGCCGAGGGACAGGGAGCAATCAGCCCCAGCATTTT.

The chain combines TRBV27 with TRBJ2-1; 13 nucleotides align to TRBD2. The length of the CDR3 is 16 residues. Germline V lookup: CDR1 MNHEY, CDR2 SMNVEV (reference sequence). V was pared by 5 bases and J by 9 bases, with 10 bases of the junction left unmatched. The CDR3, as DNA: TGTGCCAGCAGTCCTGAGACTAGCGGGAGGCGGGGTGAGCAGTTCTTC. Translation gives CASSPETSGRRGEQFF.

The chain recombines TRBV5-6 with TRBJ2-5; the D is unclear. The J call may be wrong; the DNA end is better matched by TRBJ2-7. The germline V gene encodes CDR1 SGHDT and CDR2 YYEEEE. The CDR3 has 13 amino acids. The DNA of the CDR3 is TGTGCCAGCGCCCCGGACGGCTCCTACGAGCAGTACTTC. It codes for CASAPDGSYEQYF.

The rearrangement links TRBV4-1 to TRBJ1-5; weak D call: TRBD1 (6 bases). Trimming took off 0 bases at V and 0 bases at J, with 18 bases between the two ends. This CDR3 has 19 residues. The germline V gene has CDR1 MGHRA and CDR2 YSYEKL. CDR3 DNA: TGCGCCAGCAGCCAAGATAGGAGAACAGGGATCTATAGCAATCAGCCCCAGCATTTT. It specifies CASSQDRRTGIYSNQPQHF.

This rearrangement joins TRBV4-1 to TRBJ2-2; perhaps TRBD1 as D (7 bases). V was shortened by 4 bases and J by 2 bases, with 20 bases between the two germline ends. Germline V gene lookup returns CDR1 MGHRA and CDR2 YSYEKL. CDR3 length: 18 residues. In nucleotides, the CDR3 is TGCGCCAGCAGCCTAAACCCGGGGGACAGTCATAACACCGGGGAGCTGTTTTTT. Amino acids: CASSLNPGDSHNTGELFF.

V is TRBV19 and J is TRBJ1-1; TRBD1 is a possible D gene (5 bases). CDR3 length: 16 amino acids. The ends were cut back, 7 bases at V and 0 bases at J, with 18 bases in the middle. Per the germline V gene, CDR1 is LNHDA and CDR2 is SQIVND (reference sequence). The CDR3 loop is CASNAGLTAMNTEAFF. Written as DNA, the CDR3 is TGTGCCAGTAACGCAGGGCTCACCGCCATGAACACTGAAGCTTTCTTT.

This chain joins TRBV28 and TRBJ2-7; 14 nucleotides line up with TRBD2. The CDR3 spans 17 residues. Germline CDR1 MDHEN, CDR2 SYDVKM. The V and J ends lost 4 bases and 5 bases, in that order; junction bases with no gene match: 10. The CDR3 sequence: CASSSDRGLAGVNEQYF. CDR3 nucleotide sequence: TGTGCCAGCAGTTCCGACAGGGGACTAGCGGGAGTCAACGAGCAGTACTTC.